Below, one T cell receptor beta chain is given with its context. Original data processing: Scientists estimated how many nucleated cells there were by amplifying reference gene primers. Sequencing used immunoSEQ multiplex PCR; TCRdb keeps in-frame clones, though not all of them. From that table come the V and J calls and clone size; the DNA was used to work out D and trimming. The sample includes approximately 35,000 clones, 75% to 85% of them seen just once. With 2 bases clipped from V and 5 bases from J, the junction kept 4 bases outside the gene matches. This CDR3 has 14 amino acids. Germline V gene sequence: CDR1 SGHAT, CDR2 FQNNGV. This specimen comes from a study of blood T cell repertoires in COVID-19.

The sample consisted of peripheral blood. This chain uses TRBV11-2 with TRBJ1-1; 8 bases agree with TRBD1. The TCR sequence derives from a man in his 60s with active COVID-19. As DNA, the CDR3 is TGTGCCAGCAGCTTAAGGACAGGGCGGACTGAAGCTTTCTTT. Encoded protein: CASSLRTGRTEAFF.